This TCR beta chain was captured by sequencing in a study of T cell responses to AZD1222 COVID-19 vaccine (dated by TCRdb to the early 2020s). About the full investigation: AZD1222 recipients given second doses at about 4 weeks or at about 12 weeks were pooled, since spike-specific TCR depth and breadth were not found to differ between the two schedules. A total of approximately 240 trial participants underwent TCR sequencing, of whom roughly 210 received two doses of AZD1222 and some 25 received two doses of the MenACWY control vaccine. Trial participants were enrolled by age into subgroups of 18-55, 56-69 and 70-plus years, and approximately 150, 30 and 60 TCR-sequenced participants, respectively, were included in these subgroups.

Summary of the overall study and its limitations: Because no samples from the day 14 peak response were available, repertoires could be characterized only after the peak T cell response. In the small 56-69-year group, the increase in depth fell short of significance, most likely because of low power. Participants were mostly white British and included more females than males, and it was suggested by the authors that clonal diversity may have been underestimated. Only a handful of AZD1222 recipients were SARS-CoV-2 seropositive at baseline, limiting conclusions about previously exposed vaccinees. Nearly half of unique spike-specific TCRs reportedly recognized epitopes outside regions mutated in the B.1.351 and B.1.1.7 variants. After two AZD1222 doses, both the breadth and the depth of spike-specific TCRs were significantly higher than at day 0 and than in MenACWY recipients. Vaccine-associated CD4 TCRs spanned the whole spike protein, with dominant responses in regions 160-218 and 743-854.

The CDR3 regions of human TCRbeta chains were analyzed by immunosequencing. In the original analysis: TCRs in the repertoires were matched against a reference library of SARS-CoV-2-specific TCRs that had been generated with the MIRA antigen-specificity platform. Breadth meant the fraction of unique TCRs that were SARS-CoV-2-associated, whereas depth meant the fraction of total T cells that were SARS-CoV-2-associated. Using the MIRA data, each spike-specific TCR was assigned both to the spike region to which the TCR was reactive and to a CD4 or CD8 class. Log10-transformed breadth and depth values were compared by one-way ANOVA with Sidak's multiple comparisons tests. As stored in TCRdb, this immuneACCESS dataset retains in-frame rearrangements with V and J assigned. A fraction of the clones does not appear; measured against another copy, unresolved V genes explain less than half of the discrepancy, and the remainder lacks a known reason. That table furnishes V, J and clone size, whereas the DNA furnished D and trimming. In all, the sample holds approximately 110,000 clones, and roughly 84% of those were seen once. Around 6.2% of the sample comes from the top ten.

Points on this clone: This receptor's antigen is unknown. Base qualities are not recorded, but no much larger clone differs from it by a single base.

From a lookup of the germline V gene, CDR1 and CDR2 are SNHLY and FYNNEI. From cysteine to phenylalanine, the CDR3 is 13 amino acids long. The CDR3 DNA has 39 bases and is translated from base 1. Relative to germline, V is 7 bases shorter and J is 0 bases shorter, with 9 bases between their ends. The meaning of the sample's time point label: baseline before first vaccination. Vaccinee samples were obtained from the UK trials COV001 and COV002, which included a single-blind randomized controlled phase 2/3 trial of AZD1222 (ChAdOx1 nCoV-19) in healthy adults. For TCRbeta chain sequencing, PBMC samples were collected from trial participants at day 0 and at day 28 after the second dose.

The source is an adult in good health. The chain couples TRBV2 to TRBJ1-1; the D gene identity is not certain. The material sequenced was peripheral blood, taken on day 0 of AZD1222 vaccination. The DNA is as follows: TGTGCCAGCACAAGTCAAATGAACACTGAAGCTTTCTTT. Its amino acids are CASTSQMNTEAFF.